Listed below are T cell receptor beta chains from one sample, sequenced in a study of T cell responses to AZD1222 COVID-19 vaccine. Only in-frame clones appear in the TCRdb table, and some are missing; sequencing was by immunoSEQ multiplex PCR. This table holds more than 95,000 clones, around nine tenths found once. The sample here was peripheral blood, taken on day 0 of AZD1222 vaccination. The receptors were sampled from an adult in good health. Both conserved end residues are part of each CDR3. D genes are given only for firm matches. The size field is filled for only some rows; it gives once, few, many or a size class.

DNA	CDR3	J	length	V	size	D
TGTGCCAGCAGTTGGGGGTACAATGAGCAGTTCTTC	CASSWGYNEQFF	TRBJ2-1	12	TRBV6-2/TRBV6-3	.	.
TGTGCCAGCAGCCGGAGTAGGAGCAATCAGCCCCAGCATTTT	CASSRSRSNQPQHF	TRBJ1-5	14	TRBV5-6	.	.
TGCAGCGTTGGGGGACTAGCGGTAGGCACCTACAATGAGCAGTTCTTC	CSVGGLAVGTYNEQFF	TRBJ2-1	16	TRBV29-1	.	TRBD2
TGTGCCAGCAGACAGGGCCAGGGGACTAACTATGGCTACACCTTC	CASRQGQGTNYGYTF	TRBJ1-2	15	TRBV6-4	.	.
TGTGCCAGCAGCCCACCCCTTGTGTATTGTCAGCCCCAGCATTTT	CASSPPLVYCQPQHF	TRBJ1-5	15	TRBV21-1	.	.
TGTGCCAGCAGTGAAGTCGAGACAGGATTGAGCTCCTATAATTCACCCCTCCACTTT	CASSEVETGLSSYNSPLHF	TRBJ1-6	19	TRBV6-1	.	.
TGTGGGACCGCCGTCTCCGGGGAGCTGTTTTTT	CGTAVSGELFF	TRBJ2-2	11	TRBV6-4	once	.
TGTGCCATCAGTGAGTCGAGTCCAGAGCCCCAGCATTTT	CAISESSPEPQHF	TRBJ1-5	13	TRBV10-3	.	.
TGTGCCAGCAGCGGGGACAGAGTGAACACTGAAGCTTTCTTT	CASSGDRVNTEAFF	TRBJ1-1	14	TRBV5-5	.	TRBD1
TGTGCCAGCAGTGCGGGGGGGATTTTATCGAATACGCAGTATTTT	CASSAGGILSNTQYF	TRBJ2-3	15	TRBV6-4	.	TRBD2
TGTGCCAGCAGGGAGCGGGGCGGGACCCAGTACTTC	CASRERGGTQYF	TRBJ2-5	12	TRBV2	.	TRBD2
TGTGCCAGCAGTTACGTAGGGCGAACGGAGCCCCAGCATTTT	CASSYVGRTEPQHF	TRBJ1-5	14	TRBV6-2/TRBV6-3	.	.
TGTGCCAGCAGCTCCTGGGACAGGGGAAATGGCTACACCTTC	CASSSWDRGNGYTF	TRBJ1-2	14	TRBV11-2	.	TRBD1
TGCGCCAGCAGTTCACGCAGGGATTCACCCCTCCACTTT	CASSSRRDSPLHF	TRBJ1-6	13	TRBV10-2	.	.
TGTGCCAGCAGTCCCGGGTCTTTCGCCTACGAGCAGTACTTC	CASSPGSFAYEQYF	TRBJ2-7	14	TRBV6-5	once	.
TGTGCCAGTAGGTGGACAGTGAACACTGAAGCTTTCTTT	CASRWTVNTEAFF	TRBJ1-1	13	TRBV19	medium-sized	.
TGCGCCAGCAGCTTGAGCGGTGAGGGGCTGGGCGAGACCCAGTACTTC	CASSLSGEGLGETQYF	TRBJ2-5	16	TRBV5-1	.	.
TGTGCCAGCAGTGAATCCGGGACTAGCGGGGGGATACGAATTTACAATGAGCAGTTCTTC	CASSESGTSGGIRIYNEQFF	TRBJ2-1	20	TRBV6-1	.	TRBD2
TGTGCCAGCAGTTTATCGGCATCCTATGGCTACACCTTC	CASSLSASYGYTF	TRBJ1-2	13	TRBV28	.	.
TGTGCCAGTAGTTATCCTCTCCTAGCGGGAGCTGGAGGATTTGAGCAGTTCTTC	CASSYPLLAGAGGFEQFF	TRBJ2-1	18	TRBV19	.	TRBD2
TGTGCCAGCAGTTTTGGGTGGGCTGAAGCTTTCTTT	CASSFGWAEAFF	TRBJ1-1	12	TRBV28	.	.
TGTGCCAGCAGCAGTCAGGGGAATGGAGCCTACAATGAGCAGTTCTTC	CASSSQGNGAYNEQFF	TRBJ2-1	16	TRBV11-1	.	.
TGCGCCAGCAGCCAAGCTCCCCCACCCGGGAATTGGCAGTTCTTC	CASSQAPPPGNWQFF	TRBJ2-1	15	TRBV4-1	.	.
TGTGCCAGCAGCCATAATGTGAGACTAGCGGGGAATGAGCAGTACTTC	CASSHNVRLAGNEQYF	TRBJ2-7	16	TRBV3-1/TRBV3-2	.	TRBD2
TGCGCCAGCAGCCCCCAAACTCTGGGAGAGCAGTACTTC	CASSPQTLGEQYF	TRBJ2-7	13	TRBV5-1	.	.
TGCGCCAGCAGCTCGGGCTTACAGGGATTCGGCACAGATACGCAGTATTTT	CASSSGLQGFGTDTQYF	TRBJ2-3	17	TRBV5-1	.	.
TGTGCCAGCAGCTTGGGAGCAGGGGGAAGAACTGAAGCTTTCTTT	CASSLGAGGRTEAFF	TRBJ1-1	15	TRBV5-6	.	TRBD1
TGCGCCAGCAGCTTGCATTACGGGAAAAACACCGGGGAGCTGTTTTTT	CASSLHYGKNTGELFF	TRBJ2-2	16	TRBV5-1	.	.
TGTGCCAGCAGCTCCATGACCGGGACTAGAAATTATGAGCAGTTCTTC	CASSSMTGTRNYEQFF	TRBJ2-1	16	TRBV9	.	TRBD2
TGTGCCAGCAGTCCAGACCAGAACCAGCCCCAGCATTTT	CASSPDQNQPQHF	TRBJ1-5	13	TRBV2	.	.
TGTGCTAGCAGCTTAGGCGGAAATTTCGGGCAAGAGACCCAGTACTTC	CASSLGGNFGQETQYF	TRBJ2-5	16	TRBV7-7	once	.
TGTGCTAGTGCCGGGGGTAGCACAGATACGCAGTATTTT	CASAGGSTDTQYF	TRBJ2-3	13	TRBV12-5	.	.